One T cell receptor (beta chain) is described in this entry. Its specificity is not known. The entry originates in a study of CD8 T cells in Susac syndrome. Whole-study findings and limits: Where Susac syndrome CD4+ T cell repertoires were concerned, no clonal expansion was evident.

Germline V gene lookup returns CDR1 SGHAT and CDR2 FQNNGV. This CDR3 comprises 15 residues. V lost 5 bases, J lost 0 bases, and 5 bases stayed unmatched. TCR beta sequencing covered blood CD8+ and CD4+ T cells. Random hexamers were used to reverse transcribe an amount of roughly 0.45 to 1 ug RNA. TCR beta CDR3 was amplified by immunoSEQ covering 54 Vbeta and 13 Jbeta. A single record per CDR3 protein comes from TCRdb applying MiXCR to the immunoSEQ multiplex PCR reads. The sample has some 99,000 distinct CDR3 sequences, about 95% seen once; the top ten hold about 0.28%. The chain couples TRBV11-2 to TRBJ1-1; TRBD1 matches 8 bases. The sequenced sample consisted of CD4+ T cells from PBMCs. The receptor's source is a human donor with Susac syndrome. The CDR3 DNA sequence: TGTGCCAGCAGCGCGACGACAGGGGTGAACACTGAAGCTTTCTTT. It translates to CASSATTGVNTEAFF. Using reference TRBV11-2 and TRBJ1-1 for the parts outside the CDR3, the full variable domain is EAGVAQSPRYKIIEKRQSVAFWCNPISGHATLYWYQQILGQGPKLLIQFQNNGVVDDSQLPKDRFSAERLKGVDSTLKIQPAKLEDSAVYLCASSATTGVNTEAFFGQGTRLTVV.